This entry concerns a single T cell receptor beta chain. Its target antigen remains unknown. Per-nucleotide qualities are absent, and no much larger clonotype sits a single base away. This record comes from a study of blood T cell repertoires in COVID-19 (dated by TCRdb to 2018 to 2020). The study in broad terms: Samples covering the acute and convalescent phases of COVID-19 were provided by collaborators in the United States, Italy and Spain. The material from the prospective study consisted of cDNA or gDNA derived from T cells, B-cell-depleted T cells, or PBMCs. The dataset comprised deeply sampled blood TCRbeta repertoires from subjects exposed to, actively infected with, or recovered from COVID-19. The repertoires were released in a freely available public database intended as a resource for research on the immune response to SARS-CoV-2. Samples were obtained from the ongoing ImmuneRACE study (first 160 participants) and from 1,000 to 1,500 subjects provided by 6 global collaborators. The sample metadata nearly always contained a de-identified subject ID, COVID-19 status, age in years and sex. HLA class I and class II types, where available, came from metadata supplied by the sample provider rather than from assay-based typing. What the authors observed across the whole study: The quantity of clinical and demographic metadata differed by source and by participant and was supplied without curation.

A second Seattle source provided samples from volunteer blood donors who had recovered from COVID-19. Whole blood was collected in K2EDTA tubes by collaborating institutions according to the institutions' own protocols. For TCRbeta analysis, collaborator samples were shipped as frozen whole blood, as isolated PBMCs, or as DNA extracted from either sample type. From its cysteine to its phenylalanine, the CDR3 spans 16 amino acids. CDR3 DNA is the only sequence kept; it has 48 bases, read in frame from the first base. Taken from the germline V gene, the CDR1 and CDR2 loops are SGHNT and YENEEA. For this chain, trimming is 0 bases at the V end and 3 bases at the J end, and the number of junction bases without a gene match is 5. TCRbeta CDR3 regions were amplified from genomic DNA using the immunoSEQ Assay, a bias-controlled multiplex PCR. From the authors' description of their analysis: Nucleated cell counts per sample were estimated from amplification of reference gene primers within the assay. To quantify the absolute abundance of each unique TCRbeta CDR3 rearrangement, sequence reads were collapsed and filtered. For each sample, productive Simpson clonality was calculated by taking the square root of Simpson's diversity index across productive rearrangements. TCRdb provides this immuneACCESS table in a form limited to in-frame rearrangements. Some clones are lacking; in checked studies, under half of them reflect an unresolved V gene, and why the rest are absent is not known. V, J and clone size were drawn from that table, and D and trimming were deduced from the DNA. This sample comprises 150,000 to 200,000 clones, 70% to 90% of them detected only once. Clones ranked in the top ten supply over 2% of the sample.

Sequenced material: peripheral blood. The chain was built from TRBV11-3 and TRBJ2-3, and TRBD2 aligns with 8 junction nucleotides. The TCR comes from a man aged 50-59 years who had recovered from COVID-19. CDR3 reads: CASSLDSGRATDTQYF. The sequenced DNA is TGTGCCAGCAGCTTAGACAGCGGGAGAGCGACAGATACGCAGTATTTT. Reference TRBV11-3 and TRBJ2-3 proteins supply the regions before and after the CDR3; the full variable domain is: EAGVVQSPRYKIIEKKQPVAFWCNPISGHNTLYWYLQNLGQGPELLIRYENEEAVDDSQLPKDRFSAERLKGVDSTLKIQPAELGDSAVYLCASSLDSGRATDTQYFGPGTRLTVL.